These 26 T cell receptor beta chains were sequenced from one sample in a study of T cells in localized non-small cell lung cancer. The data were produced by immunoSEQ multiplex PCR, yet TCRdb's version contains in-frame clones alone and is incomplete. The table lists 15,000 to 20,000 clones, about 80% of them singletons, with roughly 29% in the top ten. The sample in question was peripheral blood, obtained before any cancer treatment. Every receptor here comes from a male donor at least 60 years old with stage I lung adenocarcinoma.

The genes are TRBV7-6 and TRBJ1-1; D gene unclear. Germline assignment: CDR1 SGHVS and CDR2 FNYEAQ. With 0 bases removed from V and 3 bases from J, the gap between germline ends came to 8 bases. CDR3 length equals 14 residues. The CDR3 nucleotides are TGTGCCAGCAGCTTAGCCCAGGCAGACACTGAAGCTTTCTTT. It encodes CASSLAQADTEAFF.

The V call is TRBV15, the J call TRBJ2-7, with D perhaps matching TRBD2 (6 bases). Trimming took 0 bases from V and 6 from J, leaving 12 bases between them. Germline V gene sequence: CDR1 LNHNV, CDR2 YYDKDF (reference sequence). This CDR3 spans 14 amino acids. The CDR3 DNA is TGTGCCACCAGCAGAGATTCTCGGAGGGTCGAGCAGTACTTC. This sequence encodes CATSRDSRRVEQYF.

This chain links TRBV27 with TRBJ2-1; weak D call: TRBD1 (6 bases). Germline assignment: CDR1 MNHEY and CDR2 SMNVEV (reference sequence). The CDR3 loop spans 15 amino acids. The V gene lost 2 bases and the J gene lost 8 bases, with 16 bases spanning the gap. The DNA for the CDR3 is TGTGCCAGCAGTTTAAAGGGGGAGTCTACCCATGAGCAGTTCTTC. This encodes CASSLKGESTHEQFF.

This rearrangement joins TRBV15 to TRBJ1-2, with D perhaps TRBD1 (5 bases). Trimming took 0 bases from V and 3 from J, leaving 17 bases between them. Germline CDR1 LNHNV, CDR2 YYDKDF (reference sequence). CDR3 size: 17 residues. CDR3 residues: CATSRDLLRGGDYGYTF. In DNA, the CDR3 is TGTGCCACCAGCAGAGATCTTTTAAGGGGAGGGGACTATGGCTACACCTTC.

This sequence joins TRBV7-8 and TRBJ1-1, with a possible D match to TRBD1 (6 bases). CDR1 and CDR2 from the germline V gene are SGHVS and FQNEAQ. Trimming took off 5 bases at V and 1 base at J, with 14 bases between the two ends. The length of the CDR3 is 15 residues. CDR3 protein: CASSPRGRGNTEAFF. Here the CDR3 DNA reads TGTGCCAGCAGCCCTCGGGGGCGCGGGAACACTGAAGCTTTCTTT.

The CDR3 sequence: CASSPDPTGGTNYEQYF. CDR3 DNA sequence: TGCGCCAGCAGCCCTGACCCGACAGGGGGAACTAACTACGAGCAGTACTTC. The chain joins TRBV4-3 to TRBJ2-7; TRBD1 aligns across 9 bases. The germline CDR1 and CDR2 sequences are LGHNA and YSLEER. This CDR3 comprises 17 residues. With V trimmed by 4 bases and J by 3 bases, 13 bases remained unmatched.

The DNA for the CDR3 is TGTGCCAGCAGCTCCTCGAGTGGGTCCGGGGACACTGAAGCTTTCTTT. This codes for CASSSSSGSGDTEAFF. The chain employs TRBV7-3 and TRBJ1-1, with D unresolved. V was pared by 4 bases and J by 3 bases, with 18 bases between. Germline-derived CDR1 and CDR2 are SGHTA and FQGTGA. This CDR3 is built from 16 residues.

The rearrangement joins TRBV7-9 to TRBJ1-1; D gene unclear. This CDR3 region has 11 residues. The germline CDR1 and CDR2 sequences are SEHNR and FQNEAQ (reference sequence). The V end was cut by 4 bases, the J end by 4 bases, with 4 bases between. Here the CDR3 DNA reads TGTGCCAGCAGCTCAATCACTGAAGCTTTCTTT. Its translation: CASSSITEAFF.

The V call is TRBV5-5, the J call TRBJ2-7; 11 bases agree with TRBD2. The junction had 4 bases not matched to a gene; V was cut back by 3 bases and J by 2 bases. The CDR3 has 15 residues. Germline loops: CDR1 SGHKS, CDR2 YYEKEE (reference sequence). The CDR3 sequence is CASSSAGLAAYEQYF. The CDR3 DNA reads as TGTGCCAGCAGCTCGGCGGGACTAGCGGCCTACGAGCAGTACTTC.

In its sample, this clone was seen a few times. This chain links TRBV2 with TRBJ2-5, with 8 bases identical to TRBD1. Trimming removed 6 bases from V and 4 bases from J; junction bases left unmatched: 10. The germline V gene has CDR1 SNHLY and CDR2 FYNNEI. This CDR3 region has 15 residues. The CDR3 sequence is CASRSRPGGGETQYF. As DNA, the CDR3 is TGTGCCAGCAGGAGCCGGCCAGGGGGCGGAGAGACCCAGTACTTC.

The chain is built from TRBV9 and TRBJ2-7, with a tentative D call TRBD2 (5 bases). V lost 2 bases, J lost 2 bases, and 8 bases lay in between. This CDR3 is built from 13 residues. Germline CDR1 and CDR2: SGDLS and YYNGEE. CDR3 protein: CASSVDGTYEQYF. The CDR3 DNA sequence: TGTGCCAGCAGCGTGGACGGGACCTACGAGCAGTACTTC.

The rearrangement uses TRBV27 and TRBJ1-1; D is uncertain. The CDR3 is made up of 13 amino acids. Trimming removed 7 bases at V and 1 base at J, with 10 bases between. CDR1 is MNHEY and CDR2 is SMNVEV in the germline V gene (reference sequence). The CDR3 DNA sequence: TGTGCCAGCATGACTCCTTCGAACACTGAAGCTTTCTTT. Protein sequence: CASMTPSNTEAFF.

The chain joins TRBV19 to TRBJ2-1, with 10 nucleotides matching TRBD1. The length of the CDR3 is 14 residues. After removal of 8 bases from V and 5 bases from J, the junction contained 6 bases not matched to a gene. Looked up from germline, CDR1 is LNHDA and CDR2 is SQIVND (reference sequence). The CDR3 bases are TGTGCCAGTCGAGGGACAGGGGACGACAATGAGCAGTTCTTC. Protein product: CASRGTGDDNEQFF.

This chain connects TRBV5-6 to TRBJ1-5; a weak D match, TRBD1 (5 bases). V lost 7 bases, J lost 4 bases, and 18 bases lay in between. Per germline, CDR1 SGHDT and CDR2 YYEEEE. CDR3 length equals 15 residues. CDR3: CASGMRGIVNQPQHF. CDR3 bases: TGTGCCAGCGGGATGAGGGGAATTGTGAATCAGCCCCAGCATTTT.

J is TRBJ2-2 and V is TRBV7-2; D unclear. The CDR3 covers 13 residues. CDR1 and CDR2 (germline): SGHTA, FQGNSA. V shed 1 base and J shed 3 bases, with 3 bases lying between them. The CDR3 here is CASSLGYTGELFF. CDR3 nucleotides: TGTGCCAGCAGCTTAGGATACACCGGGGAGCTGTTTTTT. Combining the CDR3 with reference TRBV7-2 and TRBJ2-2 gives the whole variable domain GAGVSQSPSNKVTEKGKDVELRCDPISGHTALYWYRQSLGQGLEFLIYFQGNSAPDKSGLPSDRFSAERTGGSVSTLTIQRTQQEDSAVYLCASSLGYTGELFFGEGSRLTVL.

This chain links TRBV30 with TRBJ1-1, with D hard to call. Trimming left V 1 base short and J 3 bases short, with 9 bases between. Germline CDR1 reads GTSNPN; CDR2 reads SVGIG (reference sequence). The CDR3 length is 13 residues. The CDR3 here is CAWSGGPDTEAFF. The CDR3 coding sequence is TGTGCCTGGAGTGGTGGTCCAGACACTGAAGCTTTCTTT. Supplemented by reference TRBV30 and TRBJ1-1, the full variable domain reads SQTIHQWPATLVQPVGSPLSLECTVEGTSNPNLYWYRQAAGRGLQLLFYSVGIGQISSEVPQNLSASRPQDRQFILSSKKLLLSDSGFYLCAWSGGPDTEAFFGQGTRLTVV.

This clone is medium-sized within its sample. The chain is built from TRBV28 and TRBJ2-3; D gene unclear. Germline assignment: CDR1 MDHEN and CDR2 SYDVKM. The germline V and J ends were trimmed by 2 bases and 3 bases, with 6 bases remaining between them. This CDR3 comprises 13 residues. The CDR3 DNA follows: TGTGCCAGCAGTTTACCCGCGACAGATACGCAGTATTTT. Amino acids: CASSLPATDTQYF.

The J gene is TRBJ2-5, the V gene TRBV19, with D possibly TRBD1 on 7 matching bases. The V gene lost 5 bases and the J gene lost 4 bases, with 14 bases spanning the gap. Germline V gives CDR1 LNHDA, CDR2 SQIVND (reference sequence). This CDR3 region has 14 residues. CDR3 DNA: TGTGCCAGTAGTCCCATCCAGGGGGGAGAGACCCAGTACTTC. Protein product: CASSPIQGGETQYF.

V is TRBV7-2 and J is TRBJ2-5, with D maybe TRBD1 (6 bases). The CDR3 contains 15 residues. CDR1 is SGHTA and CDR2 is FQGNSA in the germline V gene. V lost 1 base to trimming and J lost 3 bases, with 12 bases between them. For the CDR3, the DNA is TGTGCCAGCAGCTTAGGGGGGCAGGGGAAAGAGACCCAGTACTTC. The encoded protein is CASSLGGQGKETQYF.

The rearrangement links TRBV6-1 to TRBJ2-3; TRBD1 matches at 7 bases. The CDR3 consists of 14 residues. The germline gives CDR1 MNHNS, CDR2 SASEGT. The ends lost 6 bases at V and 3 bases at J; junction bases unmatched: 6. CDR3 bases: TGTGCCAGCAGGCCCCGACAGGGAACAGATACGCAGTATTTT. Its protein is CASRPRQGTDTQYF.

This rearrangement joins TRBV2 to TRBJ2-1; a weak D match, TRBD1 (7 bases). CDR3 size: 15 residues. Germline CDR1 SNHLY, CDR2 FYNNEI. V lost 6 bases and J 5 bases, leaving 17 bases between the germline ends. CDR3 amino acids: CASRAGGIENNEQFF. In nucleotides, the CDR3 is TGTGCCAGCAGGGCAGGGGGGATCGAGAACAATGAGCAGTTCTTC.

The chain couples TRBV18 to TRBJ2-7; D unclear. CDR3 length: 11 residues. Germline CDR1 KGHSH, CDR2 LQKENI. Trimming removed 2 bases at V and 4 bases at J, with 3 bases between. Here the CDR3 reads CASSPGYEQYF. The CDR3 DNA is TGTGCCAGCTCACCAGGGTACGAGCAGTACTTC.

The J gene is TRBJ2-1, the V gene TRBV7-9; 9 positions match TRBD2. V gave up 1 base and J gave up 5 bases; unmatched junction bases: 12. The CDR3 totals 18 residues. Germline-derived CDR1 and CDR2 are SEHNR and FQNEAQ (reference sequence). This chain's CDR3 is CASSLGYLGGRGNNEQFF. The CDR3 DNA is TGTGCCAGCAGCTTAGGGTATCTCGGCGGGAGGGGTAACAATGAGCAGTTCTTC.

This clone ranks as medium-sized. This chain links TRBV21-1 with TRBJ1-4. TRBV21-1 is classified as a pseudogene. The CDR3 contains 16 residues. CDR3 sequence: CASSHLNGPTNEKLFF. The CDR3 DNA sequence: TGTGCCAGCAGCCACCTGAACGGGCCAACTAATGAAAAACTGTTTTTT.

The count of this clone is one. The chain uses TRBV6-1 and TRBJ2-1; D is possibly TRBD2 (5 bases). This CDR3 is 17 amino acids long. The ends were cut back, 3 bases at V and 1 base at J, with 16 bases in the middle. Germline CDR1 and CDR2: MNHNS and SASEGT. The CDR3 nucleotides read TGTGCCAGCAGTGACCCAGTCGGACGCGGGTCCTACAATGAGCAGTTCTTC. This encodes CASSDPVGRGSYNEQFF.

V is TRBV15 and J is TRBJ1-4; D ambiguous. Germline values: CDR1 LNHNV, CDR2 YYDKDF (reference sequence). Trimming removed 5 bases at V and 4 bases at J, with 14 bases between. This CDR3 has 15 amino acids. CDR3 in DNA: TGTGCCACCAGCTCCTATGGTGGGTTTAATGAAAAACTGTTTTTT. Amino acid sequence: CATSSYGGFNEKLFF.